These 12 T cell receptor beta chains originate from one sample sequenced in a study of cytomegalovirus exposure and HLA in healthy donors. Amplification used 60 Vbeta primers and 13 Jbeta primers. TCRdb's table, derived via immunoSEQ multiplex PCR, lists solely in-frame clones and lacks some. The repertoire holds about 170,000 clones, with 85% as singletons. Sequences were obtained from PBMCs. The source is a man aged 25 to 40 in good health and CMV-seropositive.

This clone has just a few counts. The rearrangement links TRBV4-3 to TRBJ1-5; TRBD1 matches 10 bases. J gave up 10 bases and V 0 bases, and 6 bases lay outside the gene matches. The CDR3 consists of 15 residues. Germline CDR1 and CDR2: LGHNA and YSLEER. CDR3 sequence: CASSQDLGQGRPQHF. CDR3 bases: TGCGCCAGCAGCCAAGATCTGGGACAGGGGAGACCCCAGCATTTT.

This chain joins TRBV7-8 and TRBJ2-2; TRBD2 matches at 12 bases. This CDR3 contains 16 residues. V dropped 5 bases and J dropped 6; count of bases not matched to a gene: 7. Germline CDR1 reads SGHVS; CDR2 reads FQNEAQ. The CDR3 sequence: CASSPLAGGPAGELFF. The CDR3 coding sequence is TGTGCCAGCAGCCCCCTAGCGGGAGGGCCAGCCGGGGAGCTGTTTTTT.

This CDR3 reads CASSASGTKYQPQHF. The CDR3 coding sequence is TGTGCCAGCAGCGCATCCGGGACAAAATATCAGCCCCAGCATTTT. The chain links TRBV9 to TRBJ1-5; possibly TRBD1 for D (6 bases). This CDR3 contains 15 residues. Trimming shortened V by 3 bases and J by 5 bases, and 15 bases separated the two germline ends. Germline CDR1 is SGDLS and CDR2 is YYNGEE. The whole variable domain, filled in from reference TRBV9 and TRBJ1-5, reads DSGVTQTPKHLITATGQRVTLRCSPRSGDLSVYWYQQSLDQGLQFLIQYYNGEERAKGNILERFSAQQFPDLHSELNLSSLELGDSALYFCASSASGTKYQPQHFGDGTRLSIL.

The chain employs TRBV2 and TRBJ2-5, with a weak D call TRBD1 (6 bases). The tail of the sequence fits TRBJ2-7 better, so the J call may be wrong. CDR1 and CDR2 from the germline V gene are SNHLY and FYNNEI. The CDR3 covers 14 residues. CDR3 protein: CASSDRTATYEQYF. The DNA of the CDR3 is TGTGCCAGCAGTGATAGGACAGCCACCTACGAGCAGTACTTC.

V and J are TRBV9 and TRBJ2-1; TRBD2 is a possible D gene (6 bases). Germline V CDR1 and CDR2: SGDLS, YYNGEE. There are 16 residues in the CDR3. The ends were cut back, 0 bases at V and 0 bases at J, with 10 bases in the middle. CDR3 bases: TGTGCCAGCAGCGTAGGAGCGGGTAGCTCCTACAATGAGCAGTTCTTC. Translated, it gives CASSVGAGSSYNEQFF. Drawing the rest from reference TRBV9 and TRBJ2-1, the complete variable domain is DSGVTQTPKHLITATGQRVTLRCSPRSGDLSVYWYQQSLDQGLQFLIQYYNGEERAKGNILERFSAQQFPDLHSELNLSSLELGDSALYFCASSVGAGSSYNEQFFGPGTRLTVL.

The V and J genes are TRBV9 and TRBJ2-2, with a possible D match to TRBD2 (5 bases). The CDR3 runs 14 residues. V was cut by 2 bases and J by 5 bases, with 10 bases left in between. CDR1 and CDR2 (germline): SGDLS, YYNGEE. In DNA, the CDR3 is TGTGCCAGCAGCGTCGGCGGACTGACCGGGGAGCTGTTTTTT. It is translated as CASSVGGLTGELFF.

The chain uses TRBV6-5 and TRBJ2-7, with a possible D match to TRBD2 (5 bases). Germline V gene sequence: CDR1 MNHEY, CDR2 SVGAGI. CDR3 length: 13 amino acids. Trimming cost V 2 bases and J 5 bases, with 10 bases left between them. The CDR3 coding sequence is TGTGCCAGCAGTTACGAGGCGGGCAACGAGCAGTACTTC. Its translation: CASSYEAGNEQYF.

The rearrangement uses TRBV7-2 and TRBJ2-1; TRBD2 is a possible D gene (5 bases). Germline V lookup: CDR1 SGHTA, CDR2 FQGNSA. Trimming cost V 5 bases and J 0 bases, with 17 bases left between them. This CDR3 spans 17 amino acids. The CDR3 DNA follows: TGTGCCAGCAGCCAGAGCCCGGGGATTAGCTCCTACAATGAGCAGTTCTTC. Its protein product is CASSQSPGISSYNEQFF.

This clone occurred a few times. The V and J genes are TRBV7-9 and TRBJ2-2; D is possibly TRBD2 (5 bases). Per the germline V gene, CDR1 is SEHNR and CDR2 is FQNEAQ (reference sequence). This CDR3 is 14 amino acids long. The ends were cut back, 3 bases at V and 3 bases at J, with 8 bases in the middle. The DNA of the CDR3 is TGTGCCAGCAGCTTCGGCGGGTACACCGGGGAGCTGTTTTTT. This sequence encodes CASSFGGYTGELFF.

The chain carries TRBV20-1 and TRBJ1-1, with TRBD1 as a possible D gene (5 bases). The V and J ends lost 4 bases and 9 bases respectively, with 9 bases between them. Germline loops: CDR1 DFQATT, CDR2 SNEGSKA (reference sequence). CDR3 length: 10 amino acids. CDR3 residues: CSATDIKAFF. Here the CDR3 DNA reads TGCAGTGCTACGGACATCAAAGCTTTCTTT.

The genes are TRBV6-5 and TRBJ2-1; the D is unclear. Germline V gene sequence: CDR1 MNHEY, CDR2 SVGAGI. The V and J ends lost 6 bases and 8 bases respectively, with 14 bases between them. The CDR3 extends over 13 amino acids. The CDR3: CASRETSVYEQFF. The CDR3, as DNA: TGTGCCAGCAGAGAAACATCCGTATATGAGCAGTTCTTC.

The CDR3, as DNA: TGTGCCAGTAGTATAGCGCTAGCGGGAGGCCGAGGCGACCAAGAGACCCAGTACTTC. Amino acid sequence: CASSIALAGGRGDQETQYF. V and J are TRBV19 and TRBJ2-5, with 11 bases aligning to TRBD2. The ends lost 1 base at V and 0 bases at J; junction bases unmatched: 10. The CDR3 consists of 19 residues. Per germline, CDR1 LNHDA and CDR2 SQIVND (reference sequence).